This T cell receptor beta chain was sequenced during a study of blood T cell repertoires in COVID-19. Background on the study: COVID-19 samples, acute and convalescent, were from the United States, Italy and Spain.

The V gene's germline CDR1 is SGHVS and CDR2 FNYEAQ. J was trimmed by 10 bases and V by 4 bases; bases with no gene match: 2. The CDR3 is 13 amino acids. Sequencing used immunoSEQ multiplex PCR; TCRdb keeps in-frame clones, though not all of them. The sample shows 150,000 to 200,000 clones, around 80% of them seen only once. The sample was peripheral blood. The origin of this receptor is a woman of 80 years or more with active or convalescent COVID-19. The chain carries TRBV7-6 and TRBJ2-1; 12 bases fit TRBD2. CDR3 nucleotide sequence: TGTGCCAGCAGCTCCCTAGCGGGGGGGGAGCAGTTCTTC. The encoded protein is CASSSLAGGEQFF. Full variable domain (missing parts from reference TRBV7-6 and TRBJ2-1): GAGVSQSPRYKVTKRGQDVALRCDPISGHVSLYWYRQALGQGPEFLTYFNYEAQQDKSGLPNDRFSAERPEGSISTLTIQRTEQRDSAMYRCASSSLAGGEQFFGPGTRLTVL.